The clone carrying this T cell receptor (beta chain) was detected a few times. Gene names are the mouse ones. The read ends 4 residues shy of where the CDR3 ends; the end is completed using the germline J gene. The source of the sample is a study of CD8+ T cells in alopecia areata. Pooled cells of cutaneous lymph node origin were sorted on CD4, CD8alpha, NKG2D, NKG2ACE and other markers. The germline CDR1 and CDR2 sequences are NNHDY and SYVADS. The CDR3 totals 13 residues. Trimming removed 6 bases at V and 3 bases at J, with 11 bases between. Extraction of RNA preceded its reverse transcription into cDNA, which served as the sequencing template. Method: immunoSEQ multiplex PCR; TCRdb's copy keeps in-frame clones and lacks some. The sample presents over 250,000 clones, none singletons.

The gene calls are TRBV13-3 and TRBJ2-3; TRBD2 is a possible D gene (6 bases). The TCR originated in a C3H/HeJ mouse with alopecia areata. Strain haplotype at MHC: H2-k. The sample consisted of CD4+ T cells sorted from a lymph node. The CDR3 DNA, read in part, is TGTGCCAGCAATTTGGGGGAGGCAGAA. Its translation is CASNLGEAE. The entire CDR3 sequence reads CASNLGEAETLYF.